This T cell receptor (beta chain) was found in a study of blood T cells in healthy people across ages. Study-wide findings and caveats: Observed TCR beta diversity showed a strong correlation with the percentage of naive T cells as measured by flow cytometry. Not knowing donor CMV status may have confounded expanded clonotype changes. Long-lived donors had more naive CD4+ cells and higher diversity than aged donors.

A second PCR of 7 to 11 cycles used a sample-barcoded 5' primer and a J-beta primer mix. TCRdb fed the 5' RACE reads into MiXCR, producing one record per CDR3 protein. The table lists hundreds of thousands of distinct CDR3 sequences, 40% to 50% of them singletons. This clonotype was detected only a few times. Its target is unknown. V gave up 6 bases and J gave up 4 bases, with 10 bases separating them. This CDR3 has 12 residues. CDR1 is SQVTM, CDR2 ANQGSEA, per germline. Isolation of PBMCs gave at least 6.5 million cells per sample. The sample taken for sequencing was blood. The chain joins TRBV29-1 to TRBJ2-1; D is unclear. The clonotype comes from a man aged 60 to 69 in good health. The CDR3 sequence is CSVPTRYNEQFF. CDR3 in DNA: TGCAGCGTCCCAACGAGGTACAATGAGCAGTTCTTC.